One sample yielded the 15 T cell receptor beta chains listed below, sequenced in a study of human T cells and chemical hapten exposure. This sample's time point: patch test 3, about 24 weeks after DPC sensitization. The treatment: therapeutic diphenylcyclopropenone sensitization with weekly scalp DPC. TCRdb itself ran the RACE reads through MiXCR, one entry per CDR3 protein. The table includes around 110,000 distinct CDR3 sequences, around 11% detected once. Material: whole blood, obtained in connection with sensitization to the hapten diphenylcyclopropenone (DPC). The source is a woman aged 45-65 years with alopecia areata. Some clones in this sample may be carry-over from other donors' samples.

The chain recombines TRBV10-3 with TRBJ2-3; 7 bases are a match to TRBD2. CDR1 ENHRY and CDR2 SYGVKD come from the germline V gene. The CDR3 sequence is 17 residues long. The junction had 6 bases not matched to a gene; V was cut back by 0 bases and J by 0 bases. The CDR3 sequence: CAISESKGLTSTDTQYF. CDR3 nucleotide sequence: TGTGCCATCAGTGAGTCGAAGGGACTAACTAGCACAGATACGCAGTATTTT.

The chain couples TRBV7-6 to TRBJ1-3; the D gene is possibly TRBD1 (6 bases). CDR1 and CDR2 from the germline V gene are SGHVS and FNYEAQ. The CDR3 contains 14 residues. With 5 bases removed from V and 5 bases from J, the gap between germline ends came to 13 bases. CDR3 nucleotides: TGTGCCAGCAGCGGCGGAGGGGGTCGAAACACCATATATTTT. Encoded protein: CASSGGGGRNTIYF.

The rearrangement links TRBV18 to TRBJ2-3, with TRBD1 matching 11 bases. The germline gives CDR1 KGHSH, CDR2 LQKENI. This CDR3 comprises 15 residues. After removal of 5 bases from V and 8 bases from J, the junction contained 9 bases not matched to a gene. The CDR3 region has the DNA TGTGCCAGCTCAGCCGGGACAGGGGGATCAGTTACGCAGTATTTT. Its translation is CASSAGTGGSVTQYF. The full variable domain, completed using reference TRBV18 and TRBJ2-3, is NAGVMQNPRHLVRRRGQEARLRCSPMKGHSHVYWYRQLPEEGLKFMVYLQKENIIDESGMPKERFSAEFPKEGPSILRIQQVVRGDSAAYFCASSAGTGGSVTQYFGPGTRLTVL.

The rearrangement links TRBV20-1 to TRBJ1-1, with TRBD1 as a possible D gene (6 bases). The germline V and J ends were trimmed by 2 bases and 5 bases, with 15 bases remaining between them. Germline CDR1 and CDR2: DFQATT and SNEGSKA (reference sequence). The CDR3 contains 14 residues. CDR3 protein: CSARSPGARTEAFF. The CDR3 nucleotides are TGCAGTGCTAGAAGTCCGGGGGCAAGAACTGAAGCTTTCTTT.

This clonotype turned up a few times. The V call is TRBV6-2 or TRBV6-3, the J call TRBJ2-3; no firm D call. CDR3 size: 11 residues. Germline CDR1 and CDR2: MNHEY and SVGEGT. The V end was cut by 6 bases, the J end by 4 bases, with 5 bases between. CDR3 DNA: TGTGCCAGCAGCCGTGCAGATACGCAGTATTTT. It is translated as CASSRADTQYF.

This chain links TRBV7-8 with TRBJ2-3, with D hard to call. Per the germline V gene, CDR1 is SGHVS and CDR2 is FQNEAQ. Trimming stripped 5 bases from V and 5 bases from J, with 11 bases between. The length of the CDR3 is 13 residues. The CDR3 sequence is CASSPDWGDTQYF. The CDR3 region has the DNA TGTGCCAGCAGCCCCGATTGGGGAGATACGCAGTATTTT.

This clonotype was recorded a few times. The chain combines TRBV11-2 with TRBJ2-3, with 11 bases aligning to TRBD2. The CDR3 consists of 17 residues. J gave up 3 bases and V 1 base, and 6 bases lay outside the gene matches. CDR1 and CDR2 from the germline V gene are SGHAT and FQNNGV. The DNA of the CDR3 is TGTGCCAGCAGCTTAGGAGCAACTAGCGGGAGAACAGATACGCAGTATTTT. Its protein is CASSLGATSGRTDTQYF.

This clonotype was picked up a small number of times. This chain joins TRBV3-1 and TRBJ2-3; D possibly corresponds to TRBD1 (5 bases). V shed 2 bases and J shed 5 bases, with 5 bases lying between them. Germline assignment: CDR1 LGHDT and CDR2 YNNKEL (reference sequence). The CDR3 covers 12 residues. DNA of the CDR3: TGTGCCAGCAGCCAACAGGGAGATACGCAGTATTTT. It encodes CASSQQGDTQYF.

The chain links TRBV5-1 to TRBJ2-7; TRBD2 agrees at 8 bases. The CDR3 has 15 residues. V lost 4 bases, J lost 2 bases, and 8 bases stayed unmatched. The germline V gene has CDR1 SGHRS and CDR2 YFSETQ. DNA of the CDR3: TGCGCCAGCAGCCCTTTAGCGGGACCTCCCTACGAGCAGTACTTC. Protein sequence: CASSPLAGPPYEQYF.

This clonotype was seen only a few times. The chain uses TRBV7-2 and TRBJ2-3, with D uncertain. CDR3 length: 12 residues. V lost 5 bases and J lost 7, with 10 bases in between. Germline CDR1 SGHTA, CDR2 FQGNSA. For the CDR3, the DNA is TGTGCCAGCAGCCCTGAGTGGCATACGCAGTATTTT. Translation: CASSPEWHTQYF.

CDR3 amino acids: CASSPNGDSEAFF. The DNA of the CDR3 is TGTGCCAGCAGCCCAAACGGAGACAGTGAAGCTTTCTTT. V and J are TRBV9 and TRBJ1-1; the D gene is possibly TRBD1 (5 bases). V dropped 4 bases and J dropped 7 bases, with 14 bases sitting between them. Germline loops: CDR1 SGDLS, CDR2 YYNGEE. The CDR3 extends over 13 amino acids.

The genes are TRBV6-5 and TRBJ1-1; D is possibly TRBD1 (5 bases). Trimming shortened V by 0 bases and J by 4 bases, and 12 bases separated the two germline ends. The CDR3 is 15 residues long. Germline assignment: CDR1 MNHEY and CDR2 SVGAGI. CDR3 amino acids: CASSYSRQGGTEAFF. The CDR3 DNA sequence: TGTGCCAGCAGTTACTCCCGGCAGGGCGGCACTGAAGCTTTCTTT.

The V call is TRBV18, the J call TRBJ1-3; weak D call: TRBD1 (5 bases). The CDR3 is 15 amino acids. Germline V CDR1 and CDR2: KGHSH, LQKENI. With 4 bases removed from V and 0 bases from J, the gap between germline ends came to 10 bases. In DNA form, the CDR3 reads TGTGCCAGCTCACTGAAGACAGCCTCTGGAAACACCATATATTTT. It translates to CASSLKTASGNTIYF.

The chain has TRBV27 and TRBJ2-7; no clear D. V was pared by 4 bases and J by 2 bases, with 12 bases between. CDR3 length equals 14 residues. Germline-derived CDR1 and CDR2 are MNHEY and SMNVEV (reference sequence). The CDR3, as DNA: TGTGCCAGCAGTTCTGCGGAATACCCCTACGAGCAGTACTTC. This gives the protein CASSSAEYPYEQYF.

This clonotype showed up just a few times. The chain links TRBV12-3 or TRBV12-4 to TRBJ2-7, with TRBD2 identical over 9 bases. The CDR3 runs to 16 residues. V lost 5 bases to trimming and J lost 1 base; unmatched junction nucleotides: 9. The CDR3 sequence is CASSIQAGGKSYEQYF. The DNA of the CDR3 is TGTGCCAGCAGTATACAAGCGGGGGGAAAGTCCTACGAGCAGTACTTC.